Listed below are T cell receptor beta chains from one sample, sequenced in a study of T cell responses to AZD1222 COVID-19 vaccine. Libraries were prepared by immunoSEQ multiplex PCR; TCRdb keeps only in-frame clonotypes and omits some of them. The sample has 120,000 or so clones, around 84% seen once; the top ten hold 17%. This material consisted of peripheral blood, taken 28 days after the second AZD1222 dose. These receptors all stem from an adult who received the AZD1222 COVID-19 vaccine. The CDR3 runs from the conserved cysteine through the conserved F or W. The order of the fields is D gene, V gene, clone size, J gene, CDR3 DNA, CDR3 protein. A D gene is named only where the DNA matches it firmly. The size of a clone is reported for some rows only, either as once, few or many, or as a class for expanded clones.

>TRBD1|TRBV6-4|once|TRBJ2-7
TGTGCCAGCCCTCCGACAGGGCACGAGCAGTACTTC
CASPPTGHEQYF
>TRBD2|TRBV15|few|TRBJ2-3
TGTGCCACCAGCATGAGGTCGCGGGAGACAGATACGCAGTATTTT
CATSMRSRETDTQYF
>TRBD1|TRBV24-1|-|TRBJ1-2
TGTGCCACCAGTGACCCCAGGGGGGGTGGCTACACCTTC
CATSDPRGGGYTF
>-|TRBV10-3|-|TRBJ1-1
TGTGCCATCAGTGGAGGGGGTGCAGGGCAGGGTGAAGCTTTCTTT
CAISGGGAGQGEAFF
>TRBD1|TRBV28|-|TRBJ2-7
TGTGCCAGCATGAAAGGGACAGGGCGGATCTACGAGCAGTACTTC
CASMKGTGRIYEQYF
>TRBD2|TRBV7-9|-|TRBJ2-7
TGTGCCAGCAGCTCACCTAGCGGGGGGGCAGCGCAACTATACGAGCAGTACTTC
CASSSPSGGAAQLYEQYF
>TRBD1|TRBV19|-|TRBJ2-7
TGTGCCAGTACCCCCCCGTGGGGACAGGGTACCTACGAGCAGTACTTC
CASTPPWGQGTYEQYF
>-|TRBV19|-|TRBJ1-1
TGTGCCAGTAGTCGAGCAGCGAACACTGAAGCTTTCTTT
CASSRAANTEAFF
>TRBD1|TRBV4-3|-|TRBJ2-4
TGCGCCAGCAGCCCCTGGACAGGGGACGGTACCAAAAACATTCAGTACTTC
CASSPWTGDGTKNIQYF
>TRBD2|TRBV2|-|TRBJ2-1
TGTGCCACGGCTAGCGGTAGCTCCTACAATGAGCAGTTCTTC
CATASGSSYNEQFF
>TRBD2|TRBV5-1|-|TRBJ2-1
TGCGCCAGCAGCATAGTTAGCGGGCGCTCCTACAATGAGCAGTTCTTC
CASSIVSGRSYNEQFF
>-|TRBV10-3|-|TRBJ1-5
TGTGCCATCAGTGAGTCCTCGGATCAGCCCCAGCATTTT
CAISESSDQPQHF
>-|TRBV6-5|-|TRBJ2-5
TGTGCCAGCAGCGATACTAGTAAAGAGACCCAGTACTTC
CASSDTSKETQYF
>-|TRBV14|-|TRBJ2-1
TGTGCCAGCAGCCTCGGCGGTTACAATGAGCAGTTCTTC
CASSLGGYNEQFF
>TRBD1|TRBV19|-|TRBJ1-2
TGTGCCAGTAGTACCACGGACAGGTGGGGCTATGGCTACACCTTC
CASSTTDRWGYGYTF
>TRBD1|TRBV30|-|TRBJ2-1
TGTGCCTGGGGACTTGGTGGACAGGGATGGTTCTTC
CAWGLGGQGWFF
>-|TRBV5-1|-|TRBJ2-5
TGCGCCAGCAGCTTGGGGGGCGGGGACCAAGAGACCCAGTACTTC
CASSLGGGDQETQYF
>-|TRBV13|-|TRBJ2-5
TGTGCCAGCAGCTTAAGGCAGACCCAGTACTTC
CASSLRQTQYF
>-|TRBV19|once|TRBJ2-3
TGTGCCAGTAGTGTTAGTAGGACTACCACAGATACGCAGTATTTT
CASSVSRTTTDTQYF
>-|TRBV27|few|TRBJ2-4
TGTGCCAGCAGTTGGGCAAGGGATACCAAAAACATTCAGTACTTC
CASSWARDTKNIQYF
>-|TRBV19|-|TRBJ1-2
TGTGCCAGTAGCACGACAGGCTTTAACTATGGCTACACCTTC
CASSTTGFNYGYTF
>TRBD1|TRBV7-2|-|TRBJ1-2
TGTGCCAGCAGCTTATCTACGGACAGGGTTGTCTATGGCTACACCTTC
CASSLSTDRVVYGYTF
>TRBD2|TRBV30|-|TRBJ2-3
TGTGCCTGGAGCCGACCGGGGGGACTAGCGGGAGTTACGCAGTATTTT
CAWSRPGGLAGVTQYF
>-|TRBV18|-|TRBJ1-3
TGTGCCAGCTCACCATCGCAGGGGAACTCTGGAAACACCATATATTTT
CASSPSQGNSGNTIYF
>-|TRBV12-3/TRBV12-4|-|TRBJ2-1
TGTGCCAGCAGCCCCCGTTACGGCGGGCAGTTCTTC
CASSPRYGGQFF
>TRBD2|TRBV2|-|TRBJ2-1
TGTGCCAGCAGTGACCCCACTAGCGGGACACGCAATGAGCAGTTCTTC
CASSDPTSGTRNEQFF
>-|TRBV18|once|TRBJ1-6
TGTGCCAGCTCACCACAGGGTCGACTGAGCTCCTATAATTCACCCCTCCACTTT
CASSPQGRLSSYNSPLHF
>TRBD2|TRBV7-7|once|TRBJ2-5
TGTGCCAGCAGCTTAGGCCTAGCGGGGGTAGGTGTGGAGACCCAGTACTTC
CASSLGLAGVGVETQYF
>TRBD2|TRBV28|-|TRBJ2-1
TGTGCCAGCAGTGTGACTAGCGGGATCTACAATGAGCAGTTCTTC
CASSVTSGIYNEQFF
>TRBD2|TRBV27|-|TRBJ2-1
TGTGCCAGCAGCCCGGGCGGCGGGAGGGCCTACAATGAGCAGTTCTTC
CASSPGGGRAYNEQFF
>-|TRBV18|-|TRBJ2-5
TGTGCCAGCTCACCCGGGATTCAAGAGACCCAGTACTTC
CASSPGIQETQYF
>TRBD1|TRBV5-5|few|TRBJ1-2
TGTGCCAGCAGCTTGGGGGACAGGGACTATGGCTACACCTTC
CASSLGDRDYGYTF
>TRBD1|TRBV28|-|TRBJ1-2
TGTGCCAGCAGTTCTACAGGGGGCAGCTATGGCTACACCTTC
CASSSTGGSYGYTF
>TRBD1|TRBV30|-|TRBJ1-2
TGTGCCTGGGTACAGGGGAACTATGGCTACACCTTC
CAWVQGNYGYTF
>-|TRBV9|-|TRBJ1-2
TGTGCCAGCAGCGTAGGAACCTCAGTGGACTATGGCTACACCTTC
CASSVGTSVDYGYTF
>-|TRBV5-4|-|TRBJ2-1
TGTGCCAGCAGCCACCCCGGGCCCTACAATGAGCAGTTCTTC
CASSHPGPYNEQFF
>-|TRBV29-1|-|TRBJ1-1
TGCAGCGGGGGGAACACAGCCGAAGCTTTCTTT
CSGGNTAEAFF
>-|TRBV25-1|-|TRBJ2-2
TGTGCCAGCAGTGAACTTCGATTCGCGAACACCGGGGAGCTGTTTTTT
CASSELRFANTGELFF
>-|TRBV6-1|-|TRBJ1-5
TGTGCCAGCAGTGAAGCCATCCGAACCTCAGGGTTGGGTCAGCCCCAGCATTTT
CASSEAIRTSGLGQPQHF
>-|TRBV11-2|-|TRBJ1-3
TGTGCCAGCAGCTTCCGGGGACTGATGGGAAACACCATATATTTT
CASSFRGLMGNTIYF
>-|TRBV5-1|-|TRBJ1-1
TGCGCCAGCAGCTTAGTAAGTGTGGTGAACACTGAAGCTTTCTTT
CASSLVSVVNTEAFF
>TRBD1|TRBV3-1/TRBV3-2|-|TRBJ2-5
TGTGCCAGCAGCCTCCCTAGACAGGGGGTAGAGACCCAGTACTTC
CASSLPRQGVETQYF
>-|TRBV7-3|-|TRBJ1-1
TGTGCCAGCAGCTCGCAGGAGAACACTGAAGCTTTCTTT
CASSSQENTEAFF
>-|TRBV5-1|-|TRBJ2-1
TGCGCCAGCAGCTTGGAACGGGCGGGTAGGCAGTTCTTC
CASSLERAGRQFF
>-|TRBV10-3|few|TRBJ1-1
TGTGCCATCAGTGAAGGTACTGAAGCTTTCTTT
CAISEGTEAFF
>-|TRBV19|-|TRBJ2-5
TGTGCCAGTAGTAGCCAGGAACACGAGACCCAGTACTTC
CASSSQEHETQYF
>TRBD1|TRBV6-1|-|TRBJ2-7
TGTGCCAGCAGTGAGGGGGACAGTGCCCTCTACGAGCAGTACTTC
CASSEGDSALYEQYF
>-|TRBV9|-|TRBJ1-4
TGTGCCAGCAGCATCCAGCCAGGGGATGAAAAACTGTTTTTT
CASSIQPGDEKLFF
>-|TRBV19|-|TRBJ2-1
TGTGCCACCCAGGGAGGCCCTAATGAGCAGTTCTTC
CATQGGPNEQFF
>-|TRBV21-1|-|TRBJ2-5
TGTGCCAGCAGCAAAGTCTTGGTGGAAGCGGGGGGGCCCGTGGAGACCCAGTACTTC
CASSKVLVEAGGPVETQYF
>TRBD1|TRBV18|-|TRBJ2-7
TGTGCCAGCTCACCAGGACAGGACTACGAGCAGTACTTC
CASSPGQDYEQYF
>-|TRBV15|-|TRBJ1-2
TGTGCCACCAGCGATGAGGAGGGGTTCTATGGCTACACCTTC
CATSDEEGFYGYTF
>-|TRBV11-3|-|TRBJ2-2
TGTGCCAGCAGCCCCGACCCCCAGGGTGGGGAGCTGTTTTTT
CASSPDPQGGELFF